These 28 T cell receptor beta chains originate from one sample sequenced in a study of CD8 T cells in ankylosing spondylitis. TCRdb reprocessed the 5' RACE reads via MiXCR and lists one record per CDR3 protein. The sample has under 850,000 distinct CDR3 sequences; roughly 19% are singletons. No cognate antigen is known for these TCRs. Whole-study findings and limits: Made up of about eight highly homologous variants, a TCR beta motif appeared characteristic of ankylosing spondylitis blood.

Sequenced: blood, either unsorted or a sorted T cell fraction (not recorded which). The receptors were gathered from a male donor with ankylosing spondylitis.

The chain couples TRBV18 to TRBJ1-2; 7 bases fit TRBD1. This CDR3 contains 17 residues. Germline CDR1 KGHSH, CDR2 LQKENI. V lost 3 bases, J lost 2 bases, and 12 bases stayed unmatched. The CDR3 region has the DNA TGTGCCAGCTCACCTTCGACAGGGATGAGTATCAACTATGGCTACACCTTC. It encodes CASSPSTGMSINYGYTF.

The V call is TRBV4-3, the J call TRBJ2-7; D may be TRBD1 (5 bases). Germline CDR1 reads LGHNA; CDR2 reads YSLEER. V was trimmed by 1 base and J by 1 base, leaving 11 bases between them. This CDR3 contains 15 residues. The CDR3 bases are TGCGCCAGCAGCCAAGGGACACAAATTTCCTACGAGCAGTACTTC. Residues: CASSQGTQISYEQYF.

The gene calls are TRBV12-3 or TRBV12-4 and TRBJ2-2; D perhaps matches TRBD1 (6 bases). The CDR3 is 13 amino acids. V was clipped by 6 bases and J by 6 bases, with 11 bases between them. The CDR3 here is CASRQGFSGELFF. The CDR3 DNA follows: TGTGCCAGCAGGCAGGGGTTCTCCGGGGAGCTGTTTTTT.

Concerning this clonotype itself: The junction and the germline gene differ at one end; a read error may be behind it. The V gene is TRBV27, the J gene TRBJ2-7, with TRBD1 matching over 8 bases. The CDR3 spans 15 residues. Germline V gene lookup returns CDR1 MNHEY and CDR2 SMNVEV (reference sequence). CDR3: CASSNKGTGNYQQYF. Here the CDR3 DNA reads TGTGCCAGCAGTAACAAAGGGACAGGTAACTACCAGCAGTACTTC.

This clonotype was counted between two and nine times. V is TRBV7-2 and J is TRBJ2-1; 11 nucleotides agree with TRBD2. CDR1 is SGHTA, CDR2 FQGNSA, per germline. This CDR3 has 17 amino acids. V shed 2 bases and J 6 bases; nucleotides not matched to a gene: 9. The CDR3 DNA follows: TGTGCCAGCAGCTTAAGTTTCACTAGCGGGGGACCCAATGAGCAGTTCTTC. Encoded protein: CASSLSFTSGGPNEQFF.

This clonotype showed up just a few times. The chain uses TRBV20-1 and TRBJ1-1; possible D gene TRBD1, 5 bases. Deletions cut 1 base from V and 1 base from J, with 13 bases between. Germline lookup yields CDR1 DFQATT and CDR2 SNEGSKA (reference sequence). The CDR3 spans 15 residues. The chain's CDR3 is CSARGRERGNTEAFF. CDR3 nucleotides: TGCAGTGCTAGAGGGCGGGAGAGGGGGAACACTGAAGCTTTCTTT.

This clonotype was seen more than once but under ten times. This chain links TRBV12-3 or TRBV12-4 with TRBJ1-1; D is perhaps TRBD1 (5 bases). This CDR3 spans 14 amino acids. Trimming took 1 base from V and 4 from J, leaving 10 bases between them. The CDR3 reads CASSLGRAGTEAFF. Here the CDR3 DNA reads TGTGCCAGCAGTTTAGGCAGGGCTGGCACTGAAGCTTTCTTT.

The J gene is TRBJ1-5, the V gene TRBV12-3 or TRBV12-4, with no clear D. This CDR3 has 14 residues. V was pared by 2 bases and J by 0 bases, with 5 bases between. The CDR3 nucleotides read TGTGCCAGCAGTTTAAGGTATAGCAATCAGCCCCAGCATTTT. This sequence encodes CASSLRYSNQPQHF.

The chain carries TRBV19 and TRBJ1-1, with D possibly matching TRBD1 (5 bases). This CDR3 is built from 15 residues. V dropped 5 bases and J dropped 2 bases, with 15 bases sitting between them. The germline V gene has CDR1 LNHDA and CDR2 SQIVND (reference sequence). The CDR3 coding sequence is TGTGCCAGTAGTCCCCGGGGGTTCAAAAACACTGAAGCTTTCTTT. As protein: CASSPRGFKNTEAFF.

The chain has TRBV10-1 and TRBJ1-1; TRBD1 matches 9 bases. CDR3 length: 14 amino acids. CDR1 and CDR2 (germline): WNHNN, SYGVQD (reference sequence). In DNA form, the CDR3 reads TGCGCTTACCGGACAGGGGCTTTACCCCCTGAAGCTTTCTTT. This sequence encodes CAYRTGALPPEAFF.

The CDR3: CASNNIRGSGANVLTF. The DNA for the CDR3 is TGTGCCAGCAATAATATCAGGGGTTCTGGGGCCAACGTCCTGACTTTC. J is TRBJ2-6 and V is TRBV2; tentative D call: TRBD1 (6 bases). The CDR3 contains 16 residues. Trimming stripped 7 bases from V and 1 base from J, with 14 bases between. Per the germline V gene, CDR1 is SNHLY and CDR2 is FYNNEI.

V usage is TRBV20-1 and J usage is TRBJ2-7; D not resolved. CDR3 size: 13 residues. V was clipped by 3 bases and J by 3 bases, with 12 bases between them. The germline CDR1 and CDR2 sequences are DFQATT and SNEGSKA (reference sequence). For the CDR3, the DNA is TGCAGTGCTAGTTGGTCAGCCGACTACGAGCAGTACTTC. Translation gives CSASWSADYEQYF.

DNA of the CDR3: TGCGCCAGCAGCTTGCCTCGGACAGGGGCGATGGCCGGGGAGCTGTTTTTT. Residues: CASSLPRTGAMAGELFF. This chain connects TRBV5-1 to TRBJ2-2; 9 nucleotides match TRBD1. The CDR3 runs 17 residues. CDR1 and CDR2 (germline): SGHRS, YFSETQ. J gave up 6 bases and V 1 base, and 10 bases lay outside the gene matches.

This clonotype was counted once. The chain has TRBV5-1 and TRBJ1-1; D is unresolved. V dropped 3 bases and J dropped 3 bases, with 9 bases sitting between them. The CDR3 has 13 residues. CDR1 and CDR2 (germline): SGHRS, YFSETQ. As DNA, the CDR3 is TGCGCCAGCAGCTCAACCTCCTACACTGAAGCTTTCTTT. It codes for CASSSTSYTEAFF.

This clonotype was picked up a small number of times. J is TRBJ1-4 and V is TRBV5-5; possible D gene TRBD1, 6 bases. The CDR3 is 14 amino acids. Per germline, CDR1 SGHKS and CDR2 YYEKEE (reference sequence). Trimming left V 7 bases short and J 8 bases short, with 18 bases between. The CDR3 DNA follows: TGTGCCAGCCGCCAGACAGGAGGAGGCGAAAAACTGTTTTTT. It specifies CASRQTGGGEKLFF.

This clonotype was detected a few times. The V gene is TRBV5-1, the J gene TRBJ2-1, with 10 bases identical to TRBD1. Trimming cost V 6 bases and J 7 bases; bases outside gene matches: 7. CDR3 size: 14 residues. CDR1 is SGHRS and CDR2 is YFSETQ in the germline V gene. The CDR3 reads CASNRQGAGNEQFF. In DNA form, the CDR3 reads TGCGCCAGCAACCGACAGGGGGCGGGGAATGAGCAGTTCTTC. Looking up the rest from reference TRBV5-1 and TRBJ2-1 gives the full variable domain: KAGVTQTPRYLIKTRGQQVTLSCSPISGHRSVSWYQQTPGQGLQFLFEYFSETQRNKGNFPGRFSGRQFSNSRSEMNVSTLELGDSALYLCASNRQGAGNEQFFGPGTRLTVL.

This rearrangement joins TRBV20-1 to TRBJ2-3; TRBD2 might be the D (7 bases). Trimming took 2 bases from V and 0 from J, leaving 9 bases between them. CDR3 length equals 14 residues. The germline V gene encodes CDR1 DFQATT and CDR2 SNEGSKA (reference sequence). Here the CDR3 DNA reads TGCAGTGCTAGAAGGGGGGGGAGCACAGATACGCAGTATTTT. This sequence encodes CSARRGGSTDTQYF.

This chain uses TRBV27 with TRBJ2-1, with D possibly TRBD1 on 6 matching bases. The CDR3 covers 14 residues. Per the germline V gene, CDR1 is MNHEY and CDR2 is SMNVEV (reference sequence). V was shortened by 7 bases and J by 0 bases, with 10 bases between the two germline ends. CDR3 in amino acids: CASTWTDSYNEQFF. In DNA, the CDR3 is TGTGCCAGCACATGGACAGACTCCTACAATGAGCAGTTCTTC.

The chain uses TRBV29-1 and TRBJ1-2; D remains ambiguous. Germline V gene sequence: CDR1 SQVTM, CDR2 ANQGSEA. The CDR3 has 13 amino acids. V lost 1 base, J lost 8 bases, and 14 bases lay in between. CDR3 nucleotides: TGCAGCGTTGAAGGAGACCCATATGAAGGCTACACCTTC. It encodes CSVEGDPYEGYTF.

The CDR3 bases are TGTGCCAGCTCACCCGGGAGGGAGGGCTACAATGAGCAGTTCTTC. The encoded protein is CASSPGREGYNEQFF. This sequence joins TRBV18 and TRBJ2-1; TRBD2 agrees at 8 bases. The V and J ends lost 3 bases and 3 bases, in that order; junction bases with no gene match: 4. CDR1 is KGHSH and CDR2 is LQKENI in the germline V gene. The CDR3 loop spans 15 amino acids.

The J gene is TRBJ2-1, the V gene TRBV20-1; 11 bases agree with TRBD2. This CDR3 is 14 amino acids long. Germline CDR1 and CDR2: DFQATT and SNEGSKA (reference sequence). The J segment lost 6 bases and the V segment lost 6 bases, leaving 7 bases of the junction unmatched. CDR3 in DNA: TGCAGTGCACGTACTAGCGGGGGTTCCAATGAGCAGTTCTTC. Amino acid sequence: CSARTSGGSNEQFF.

The chain uses TRBV12-3 or TRBV12-4 and TRBJ2-7; 10 nucleotides line up with TRBD1. Germline trimming cut 5 bases from V and 4 bases from J; bases unmatched to any gene: 8. There are 15 residues in the CDR3. CDR3 region: CASSPDWTGGYEQYF. As DNA, the CDR3 is TGTGCCAGCAGTCCCGATTGGACAGGGGGGTACGAGCAGTACTTC.

A single count supports this clonotype. The chain joins TRBV12-3 or TRBV12-4 to TRBJ2-3; D gene uncertain. The CDR3 contains 13 residues. Trimming shortened V by 6 bases and J by 2 bases, and 9 bases separated the two germline ends. For the CDR3, the DNA is TGTGCCAGCAGCATGATGCTCACAGATACGCAGTATTTT. This codes for CASSMMLTDTQYF.

This chain connects TRBV5-1 to TRBJ1-2; D is unresolved. V was pared by 1 base and J by 6 bases, with 13 bases between. This CDR3 comprises 14 residues. The germline V gene has CDR1 SGHRS and CDR2 YFSETQ. The CDR3 loop is CASSLQFGEDGYTF. In DNA form, the CDR3 reads TGCGCCAGCAGCTTGCAGTTTGGGGAGGATGGCTACACCTTC. Filled out from reference TRBV5-1 and TRBJ1-2, the complete variable domain reads KAGVTQTPRYLIKTRGQQVTLSCSPISGHRSVSWYQQTPGQGLQFLFEYFSETQRNKGNFPGRFSGRQFSNSRSEMNVSTLELGDSALYLCASSLQFGEDGYTFGSGTRLTVV.

This clonotype has just a few counts. The CDR3 DNA follows: TGTGCCAGCAGCTCACCCGGGGTCTCCTACGAGCAGTACTTC. Translating gives CASSSPGVSYEQYF. This sequence joins TRBV5-5 and TRBJ2-7; the D gene is possibly TRBD2 (5 bases). CDR1 and CDR2 from the germline V gene are SGHKS and YYEKEE (reference sequence). This CDR3 contains 14 residues. V dropped 3 bases and J dropped 0 bases, with 10 bases sitting between them.

CDR3 nucleotide sequence: TGCGCCAGCAGCTTGGCCCCCATTGTTATGCTAGCGGGAGGGCCCTCCTACGAGCAGTACTTC. It yields the protein CASSLAPIVMLAGGPSYEQYF. The chain carries TRBV5-1 and TRBJ2-7, with 12 bases aligning to TRBD2. The CDR3 has 21 amino acids. With V trimmed by 0 bases and J by 0 bases, 16 bases remained unmatched. Germline V lookup: CDR1 SGHRS, CDR2 YFSETQ.

This clonotype has only a few counts. The J gene is TRBJ2-1, the V gene TRBV11-2, with TRBD1 as a possible D gene (6 bases). The V gene's germline CDR1 is SGHAT and CDR2 FQNNGV. This CDR3 is built from 17 residues. Trimming shortened V by 0 bases and J by 6 bases, and 18 bases separated the two germline ends. The CDR3 nucleotides are TGTGCCAGCAGCTTAGATGGTTTAGTCCGAGGGGGCAATGAGCAGTTCTTC. Protein sequence: CASSLDGLVRGGNEQFF.

This clonotype was seen a few times. The rearrangement links TRBV12-3 or TRBV12-4 to TRBJ2-5, with 9 positions matching TRBD1. CDR3 length: 17 residues. After removal of 4 bases from V and 4 bases from J, the junction contained 13 bases not matched to a gene. The CDR3 sequence: CASSSGVTGGARETQYF. In DNA form, the CDR3 reads TGTGCCAGCAGTTCGGGGGTAACAGGGGGCGCGAGAGAGACCCAGTACTTC.